This is a list of T cell receptor beta chains from one sample in a study of blood T cell repertoires in COVID-19. Repertoires were generated with immunoSEQ multiplex PCR, while TCRdb's copy carries only in-frame clones and drops some. The repertoire holds around 260,000 clones, approximately 83% seen once, with 4% to 4.5% in the top ten. Specimen: PBMCs or T cells enriched from blood (not recorded which). The receptors originated from a woman in her 30s who had recovered from COVID-19. Each CDR3 is given with its conserved first and last residue. D genes are given only for firm matches. Only part of the rows carry a size: once, few, many, or a class if the clone is expanded.

D gene	J gene	CDR3 length	clone size	V gene	CDR3 protein	CDR3 DNA
TRBD2	TRBJ2-1	15	NA	TRBV19	CATSLAAGGNNEQFF	TGTGCCACTAGCCTTGCGGCGGGAGGAAACAATGAGCAGTTCTTC
NA	TRBJ1-2	13	NA	TRBV12-3/TRBV12-4	CASSGGGKNGYTF	TGTGCCAGCAGTGGGGGGGGCAAGAATGGCTACACCTTC
TRBD1	TRBJ1-5	16	NA	TRBV10-3	CAISPGTANSNQPQHF	TGTGCCATCAGTCCCGGGACAGCAAATAGCAATCAGCCCCAGCATTTT
NA	TRBJ2-1	15	NA	TRBV4-2	CASSQELWRSNEQFF	TGTGCCAGCAGCCAAGAATTGTGGAGAAGCAATGAGCAGTTCTTC
TRBD1	TRBJ1-2	14	once	TRBV5-1	CASSTQDRVYGYTF	TGCGCCAGCAGCACCCAAGACAGGGTCTATGGCTACACCTTC
NA	TRBJ1-2	14	NA	TRBV5-4	CASSLDWGAGGYTF	TGTGCCAGCAGCTTGGATTGGGGAGCGGGGGGCTACACCTTC
NA	TRBJ1-5	13	NA	TRBV12-3/TRBV12-4	CASSRTVNQPQHF	TGTGCCAGCAGTAGGACAGTCAATCAGCCCCAGCATTTT
TRBD2	TRBJ2-7	18	NA	TRBV4-1	CASSQEGPVGAGGYEQYF	TGCGCCAGCAGCCAAGAAGGCCCCGTGGGGGCGGGGGGATACGAGCAGTACTTC
TRBD1	TRBJ1-1	15	NA	TRBV30	CAWSVRGRGLAEAFF	TGTGCCTGGAGTGTACGCGGCAGGGGGCTCGCTGAAGCTTTCTTT
NA	TRBJ2-1	16	NA	TRBV6-4	CASTLQVANHYNEQFF	TGTGCCAGCACTCTCCAGGTCGCCAACCACTACAATGAGCAGTTCTTC
TRBD1	TRBJ1-1	14	NA	TRBV28	CASRGTGVRTEAFF	TGTGCCAGCAGGGGGACAGGGGTTCGTACTGAAGCTTTCTTT
TRBD1	TRBJ2-7	14	NA	TRBV28	CASSARQGAGEQYF	TGTGCCAGCAGTGCGAGACAGGGGGCAGGCGAGCAGTACTTC
NA	TRBJ1-2	13	NA	TRBV19	CASSWRENYGYTF	TGTGCCAGTAGTTGGCGGGAAAACTATGGCTACACCTTC
TRBD2	TRBJ2-1	16	NA	TRBV9	CASSAPIQRGYNEQFF	TGTGCCAGCAGCGCGCCCATCCAGCGGGGTTACAATGAGCAGTTCTTC
NA	TRBJ2-1	14	NA	TRBV5-1	CASRKGIEVDEQFF	TGCGCCAGCCGAAAGGGGATAGAAGTGGATGAGCAGTTCTTC
TRBD1	TRBJ1-5	15	NA	TRBV28	CASSSLTGSNQPQHF	TGTGCCAGCAGTTCGTTGACAGGGAGCAATCAGCCCCAGCATTTT